This TCR beta chain was sequenced during a study of early stage breast cancer tumors. Across the study: Most invasive tumors, about 80% of the 16, were ER+/PR+/HER2-. Average read coverage per sample was 9.5 to 10-fold. Findings of the study overall: Comparing each tissue with blood distinguished tumor from normal in most of the 16 patients. Compared with adjacent normal breast tissue, tumors showed 2 to 3-fold greater T cell density and higher clonality.

The method was immunoSEQ multiplex PCR; TCRdb's version includes in-frame clones alone and lacks a portion of them. The sample holds roughly 34,000 clones; 74% are singletons and the top ten take roughly 6.1%. Germline V lookup: CDR1 MDHEN, CDR2 SYDVKM. The CDR3 extends over 16 amino acids. V was trimmed by 5 bases and J by 9 bases, leaving 23 bases between them. Worth noting for this clone: Its antigen is still unknown.

Specimen: blood. This rearrangement joins TRBV28 to TRBJ2-1; D is perhaps TRBD2 (6 bases). This clonotype originated in a person aged 55-75 years with breast cancer. The CDR3 loop is CASSDPSAGRIAEQFF. As DNA, the CDR3 is TGTGCCAGCAGTGACCCCTCGGCGGGGAGGATCGCTGAGCAGTTCTTC.